This passage covers 8 T cell receptor beta chains from one sample sequenced in a study of blood T cell repertoires in COVID-19. Libraries were prepared by immunoSEQ multiplex PCR; TCRdb keeps only in-frame clonotypes and omits some of them. The sample records 130,000 to 150,000 clones, approximately 80% being singletons. The material sequenced was PBMCs or T cells enriched from blood (not recorded which). Source of these receptors: a man in his fifties who had recovered from COVID-19.

The J gene is TRBJ2-2, the V gene TRBV24-1; weak D call: TRBD1 (6 bases). The CDR3 is 19 residues long. Between the trimmed V and J ends, which lost 5 bases and 5 bases, there was a span of 26 bases. The germline V gene has CDR1 KGHDR and CDR2 SFDVKD. CDR3 nucleotide sequence: TGTGCCACCAGTGGGGATACGGACAGACAAAGAGGTCCGACCGGGGAGCTGTTTTTT. Protein: CATSGDTDRQRGPTGELFF.

V gene TRBV6-6 combines with J gene TRBJ1-5, with 8 bases fitting TRBD1. This CDR3 spans 15 amino acids. The junction had 9 bases not matched to a gene; V was cut back by 7 bases and J by 4 bases. Germline V gene data show CDR1 as MNHNY and CDR2 as SVGAGI (reference sequence). CDR3 in DNA: TGTGCCAGCACTTCCGGACAGGGTTGGAATCAGCCCCAGCATTTT. Protein product: CASTSGQGWNQPQHF.

V and J are TRBV20-1 and TRBJ1-5; a possible D gene is TRBD1 (6 bases). V gave up 3 bases and J gave up 2 bases, with 8 bases separating them. This CDR3 is 13 amino acids long. Germline V gene data show CDR1 as DFQATT and CDR2 as SNEGSKA (reference sequence). In DNA form, the CDR3 reads TGCAGTGCTAGTGCAGGGGGCAATCAGCCCCAGCATTTT. Residues: CSASAGGNQPQHF.

The CDR3 region has the DNA TGTGCCAGCAGCCAAGGGGGCCTATGGGGCAATCAGCCCCAGCATTTT. Protein sequence: CASSQGGLWGNQPQHF. This chain connects TRBV6-2 or TRBV6-3 to TRBJ1-5, with 7 bases that match TRBD1. Per the germline V gene, CDR1 is MNHEY and CDR2 is SVGEGT. There are 16 residues in the CDR3. The V segment lost 6 bases and the J segment 2 bases; nucleotides outside the gene matches: 10.

The chain carries TRBV6-1 and TRBJ1-3; D perhaps matches TRBD1 (5 bases). Germline V CDR1 and CDR2: MNHNS, SASEGT. This CDR3 comprises 15 residues. The ends were cut back, 0 bases at V and 3 bases at J, with 9 bases in the middle. This chain's CDR3 is CASSEAWGGGNTIYF. CDR3 in DNA: TGTGCCAGCAGTGAAGCTTGGGGGGGTGGAAACACCATATATTTT.

This clone was detected only once. The CDR3 sequence is CASRALDRDPTDTQYF. Written as DNA, the CDR3 is TGTGCCAGCAGAGCCCTCGACAGGGATCCCACAGATACGCAGTATTTT. V usage is TRBV28 and J usage is TRBJ2-3; 7 nucleotides match TRBD1. The CDR3 loop spans 16 amino acids. Trimming cost V 6 bases and J 2 bases; bases outside gene matches: 11. Germline loops: CDR1 MDHEN, CDR2 SYDVKM.

V gene TRBV2 combines with J gene TRBJ1-5; D possibly corresponds to TRBD1 (6 bases). This CDR3 has 13 amino acids. CDR1 and CDR2 from the germline V gene are SNHLY and FYNNEI. Trimming took off 7 bases at V and 4 bases at J, with 11 bases between the two ends. CDR3 sequence (DNA): TGTGCCAGCACCCTGGGGACAAATCAGCCCCAGCATTTT. It translates to CASTLGTNQPQHF.

V is TRBV6-1 and J is TRBJ2-1; TRBD1 is a possible D gene (6 bases). The germline V and J ends were trimmed by 2 bases and 3 bases, with 8 bases remaining between them. The CDR3 covers 14 residues. Germline V gene data show CDR1 as MNHNS and CDR2 as SASEGT. CDR3 nucleotides: TGTGCCAGCAGTGAACGCAGGGGCTACAATGAGCAGTTCTTC. This translates into CASSERRGYNEQFF.